What follows describes a single T cell receptor beta chain. Antigen specificity is unknown. The data stem from a study of PD-1 blockade in classical Hodgkin lymphoma. Study-level findings and limits: Later analyses included only patients treated at least 1 year post-ASCT. When set against healthy donors, newly diagnosed patients were reported to show lower baseline TCR diversity. CD4+ TCR diversity, unlike CD8+, climbed significantly by C4D1.

Relapse after autologous stem cell transplantation occurred in every patient, and brentuximab vedotin exposure varied. Patients had relapsed/refractory classical Hodgkin lymphoma with complete response, partial response or progressive disease as best response. In germline, CDR1 is SGHRS, CDR2 YFSETQ. Trimming at V came to 4 bases and at J to 6 bases, leaving 5 bases not matched to a gene. The CDR3 has 15 amino acids. This table comes from immunoSEQ multiplex PCR, and its TCRdb copy is limited to in-frame clones, with some not included. The profile covers 30,000 to 40,000 clones, with over 60% appearing a single time and 16% taken by the ten largest.

The chain has TRBV5-1 and TRBJ2-3, with 13 bases identical to TRBD2. The TCR was taken from a human donor with classical Hodgkin lymphoma. The source was peripheral blood mononuclear cells (PBMCs), collected before the second cycle of nivolumab. CDR3 nucleotides: TGCGCCAGCAGCCTCGAGACTAGCGGGGGGGATACGCAGTATTTT. It translates to CASSLETSGGDTQYF.